Presented here are 22 T cell receptor beta chains from one specimen sequenced in a study of blood T cell repertoires in COVID-19. The data were produced by immunoSEQ multiplex PCR, yet TCRdb's version contains in-frame clones alone and is incomplete. This table holds approximately 120,000 clones, approximately 90% found once. Sequencing was performed on peripheral blood. The receptors were sampled from a human donor in a cohort sampled during active COVID-19.

The V gene is TRBV9, the J gene TRBJ2-3; the match to TRBD2 covers 10 bases. V lost 4 bases to trimming and J lost 4 bases; unmatched junction nucleotides: 18. This CDR3 is built from 19 residues. The germline gives CDR1 SGDLS, CDR2 YYNGEE. CDR3 sequence (DNA): TGTGCCAGCAGCTCAGGCCGATTAGCGGGAGGATGGGCGTCAGATACGCAGTATTTT. It translates to CASSSGRLAGGWASDTQYF. The full variable domain, its missing parts supplied by reference TRBV9 and TRBJ2-3, is DSGVTQTPKHLITATGQRVTLRCSPRSGDLSVYWYQQSLDQGLQFLIQYYNGEERAKGNILERFSAQQFPDLHSELNLSSLELGDSALYFCASSSGRLAGGWASDTQYFGPGTRLTVL.

V and J are TRBV9 and TRBJ1-2; D may be TRBD1 (6 bases). There are 14 residues in the CDR3. Trimming left V 5 bases short and J 6 bases short, with 17 bases between. Per germline, CDR1 SGDLS and CDR2 YYNGEE. The CDR3, as DNA: TGTGCCAGCAGTAGGGGGGGCCCTTCCAATGGCTACACCTTC. As protein: CASSRGGPSNGYTF.

The CDR3: CASRLDQYNEQFF. The CDR3 DNA is TGTGCCAGCCGACTGGATCAGTACAATGAGCAGTTCTTC. The chain is built from TRBV6-6 and TRBJ2-1; D is unclear. The germline gives CDR1 MNHNY, CDR2 SVGAGI (reference sequence). V was shortened by 8 bases and J by 4 bases, with 12 bases between the two germline ends. This CDR3 comprises 13 residues.

A remark on this clone: This specimen includes other DNA sequences encoding the same CDR3. This chain joins TRBV3-1 (or the pseudogene TRBV3-2) and TRBJ2-7; 10 positions agree with TRBD1. The ends lost 1 base at V and 4 bases at J; junction bases unmatched: 7. The CDR3 totals 16 residues. CDR1 and CDR2 (germline): LGHDT, YNNKEL (reference sequence). Written as DNA, the CDR3 is TGTGCCAGCAGCCAAGCATGGACAGGGGGACTTTACGAGCAGTACTTC. Residues: CASSQAWTGGLYEQYF.

The CDR3 loop is CASSLPGTGTKETQYF. DNA for the CDR3: TGCGCCAGCAGCTTGCCCGGGACAGGGACTAAAGAGACCCAGTACTTC. The genes are TRBV5-1 and TRBJ2-5; 9 bases are a match to TRBD1. Germline V gene sequence: CDR1 SGHRS, CDR2 YFSETQ. Trimming at V came to 1 base and at J to 3 bases, leaving 7 bases not matched to a gene. The CDR3 consists of 16 residues.

This clone was found once. This sequence joins TRBV20-1 and TRBJ2-3; 12 bases agree with TRBD2. V was pared by 3 bases and J by 5 bases, with 12 bases of the junction left unmatched. The CDR3 contains 17 residues. Germline V gives CDR1 DFQATT, CDR2 SNEGSKA (reference sequence). The CDR3 bases are TGCAGTGCTAGTGCTAGCGGGAGGGCCGGCAGGGGAGATACGCAGTATTTT. Translating gives CSASASGRAGRGDTQYF.

This chain uses TRBV5-1 with TRBJ2-1, with 13 bases aligning to TRBD2. V gave up 7 bases and J gave up 7 bases; unmatched junction bases: 8. This CDR3 spans 15 amino acids. Germline-derived CDR1 and CDR2 are SGHRS and YFSETQ. The CDR3 nucleotides are TGCGCCAGCCGCGGACTAGCGGGAGTAAAAAATGAGCAGTTCTTC. Translating it yields CASRGLAGVKNEQFF.

V usage is TRBV2 and J usage is TRBJ2-4, with 9 bases identical to TRBD2. The V gene's germline CDR1 is SNHLY and CDR2 FYNNEI. The CDR3 has 15 amino acids. With 10 bases clipped from V and 9 bases from J, the junction kept 16 bases outside the gene matches. CDR3 nucleotides: TGTGCCACTCAGGCTAGCGGGGCCCCAAAGGGCATTCAGTACTTC. It encodes CATQASGAPKGIQYF.

The chain is built from TRBV5-4 and TRBJ1-2; 7 positions match TRBD1. Looked up from germline, CDR1 is SGHNT and CDR2 is YYREEE (reference sequence). V lost 9 bases and J lost 4; bases outside the gene matches: 9. CDR3 length: 13 residues. The CDR3 reads CATRGQEAYGYTF. Written as DNA, the CDR3 is TGTGCCACCAGAGGACAGGAGGCCTATGGCTACACCTTC.

This clone showed up just a few times. The chain combines TRBV10-3 with TRBJ1-2; TRBD1 might be the D (6 bases). V gave up 2 bases and J gave up 8 bases, with 12 bases separating them. This CDR3 is built from 13 residues. Germline CDR1 reads ENHRY; CDR2 reads SYGVKD. CDR3 bases: TGTGCCATCAGTGAGCAAACAGGGTGGGGCTACACCTTC. This translates into CAISEQTGWGYTF.

This chain joins TRBV19 and TRBJ1-1; D is possibly TRBD1 (6 bases). Germline assignment: CDR1 LNHDA and CDR2 SQIVND (reference sequence). The V end was cut by 9 bases, the J end by 1 base, with 18 bases between. CDR3 size: 15 residues. CDR3 in DNA: TGTGCCAGCTCCTCATACGGACAGACGAACACTGAAGCTTTCTTT. Amino acid sequence: CASSSYGQTNTEAFF.

The chain is built from TRBV6-5 and TRBJ1-1; possible D gene TRBD1, 6 bases. Trimming stripped 7 bases from V and 1 base from J, with 16 bases between. Germline CDR1 and CDR2: MNHEY and SVGAGI. This CDR3 has 15 residues. The CDR3 here is CASKIQGSANTEAFF. CDR3 DNA sequence: TGTGCCAGCAAAATACAGGGATCGGCGAACACTGAAGCTTTCTTT.

The chain carries TRBV18 and TRBJ2-7, with D perhaps TRBD2 (5 bases). From germline, CDR1 is KGHSH and CDR2 LQKENI. CDR3 length: 13 residues. The ends were cut back, 3 bases at V and 6 bases at J, with 12 bases in the middle. CDR3 region: CASSPLLESEQYF. Written as DNA, the CDR3 is TGTGCCAGCTCACCCCTACTAGAATCCGAGCAGTACTTC.

This sequence joins TRBV3-1 (or the pseudogene TRBV3-2) and TRBJ2-5; D ambiguous. CDR3 length equals 14 residues. The germline V gene encodes CDR1 LGHDT and CDR2 YNNKEL (reference sequence). Trimming cost V 3 bases and J 5 bases, with 13 bases left between them. The CDR3 DNA reads TGTGCCAGCAGCCAGACCACAGTCAAGGAGACCCAGTACTTC. It translates to CASSQTTVKETQYF.

A few counts support this clone. V is TRBV2 and J is TRBJ2-1, with TRBD2 identical over 14 bases. Germline CDR1 SNHLY, CDR2 FYNNEI. V gave up 6 bases and J gave up 0 bases; unmatched junction bases: 13. The CDR3 runs 20 residues. CDR3 DNA: TGTGCCAGCAGATTTCACGGACTAGCGGGAGGCCCCATCTCCTACAATGAGCAGTTCTTC. This codes for CASRFHGLAGGPISYNEQFF.

This chain uses TRBV27 with TRBJ1-6, with D tentatively TRBD1 (6 bases). The CDR3 extends over 19 amino acids. The germline V gene encodes CDR1 MNHEY and CDR2 SMNVEV (reference sequence). The ends were cut back, 6 bases at V and 0 bases at J, with 21 bases in the middle. The DNA of the CDR3 is TGTGCCAGCAGATTGCAACAGGGACCATCCAGCTCCTATAATTCACCCCTCCACTTT. This encodes CASRLQQGPSSSYNSPLHF.

The CDR3 loop is CASTWSGGAVNTEAFF. The DNA for the CDR3 is TGTGCCAGTACATGGTCTGGGGGGGCTGTTAACACTGAAGCTTTCTTT. V is TRBV19 and J is TRBJ1-1; D perhaps matches TRBD1 (6 bases). The CDR3 is 16 residues long. The ends were cut back, 7 bases at V and 2 bases at J, with 20 bases in the middle. Germline CDR1 is LNHDA and CDR2 is SQIVND (reference sequence).

This sequence joins TRBV12-3 or TRBV12-4 and TRBJ2-7, with D unresolved. Trimming cost V 4 bases and J 6 bases, with 7 bases left between them. The CDR3 contains 11 residues. For the CDR3, the DNA is TGTGCCAGCAGTTGGAGTGGCGAGCAGTACTTC. Encoded protein: CASSWSGEQYF.

The chain combines TRBV20-1 with TRBJ2-3, with 8 positions matching TRBD2. Germline values: CDR1 DFQATT, CDR2 SNEGSKA (reference sequence). J was trimmed by 0 bases and V by 3 bases; bases with no gene match: 23. The CDR3 sequence is 21 residues long. The CDR3 loop is CSASNRVYSGRDLASTDTQYF. CDR3 in DNA: TGCAGTGCTAGTAATAGGGTGTACAGCGGGAGAGATCTAGCTAGCACAGATACGCAGTATTTT.

The DNA for the CDR3 is TGTGCCAGCAGCCTGTCGGCAGGGTTTTCCACAGATACGCAGTATTTT. This gives the protein CASSLSAGFSTDTQYF. The chain combines TRBV5-6 with TRBJ2-3; a possible D gene is TRBD1 (5 bases). Trimming removed 4 bases from V and 2 bases from J, with 17 bases in between. The CDR3 is made up of 16 amino acids. Germline V gene sequence: CDR1 SGHDT, CDR2 YYEEEE.

The chain couples TRBV6-2 or TRBV6-3 to TRBJ2-2, with a possible D match to TRBD1 (6 bases). The V and J ends lost 5 bases and 0 bases respectively, with 16 bases between them. Germline CDR1 and CDR2: MNHEY and SVGEGT. The CDR3 length is 17 residues. The CDR3 bases are TGTGCCAGCAGTCTCACAGGGAGTCACGCGAACACCGGGGAGCTGTTTTTT. Translating gives CASSLTGSHANTGELFF.

The genes are TRBV6-5 and TRBJ2-3, with no clear D. Trimming took off 4 bases at V and 3 bases at J, with 5 bases between the two ends. The CDR3 is 12 amino acids. Per germline, CDR1 MNHEY and CDR2 SVGAGI. CDR3: CASSSSTDTQYF. CDR3 in DNA: TGTGCCAGCAGTTCTAGTACAGATACGCAGTATTTT.